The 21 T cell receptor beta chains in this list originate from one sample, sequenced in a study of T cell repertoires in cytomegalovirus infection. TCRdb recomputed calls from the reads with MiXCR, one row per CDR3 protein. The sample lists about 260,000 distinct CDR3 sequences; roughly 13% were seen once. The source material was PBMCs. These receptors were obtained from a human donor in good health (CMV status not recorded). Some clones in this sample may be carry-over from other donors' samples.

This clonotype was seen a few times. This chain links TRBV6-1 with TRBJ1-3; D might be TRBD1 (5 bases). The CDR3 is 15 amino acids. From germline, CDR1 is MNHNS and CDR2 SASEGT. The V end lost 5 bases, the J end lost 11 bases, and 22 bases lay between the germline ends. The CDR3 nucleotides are TGTGCCAGCAGTACGGATACAGGACGCTCTAACCCCATATATTTT. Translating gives CASSTDTGRSNPIYF.

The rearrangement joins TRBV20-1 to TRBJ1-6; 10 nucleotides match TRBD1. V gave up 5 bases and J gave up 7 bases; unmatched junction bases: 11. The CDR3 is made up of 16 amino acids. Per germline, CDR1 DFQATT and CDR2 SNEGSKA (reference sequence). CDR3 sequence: CSAPGTGDFPNSPLHF. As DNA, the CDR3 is TGCAGTGCTCCCGGGACAGGGGACTTTCCGAATTCACCCCTCCACTTT.

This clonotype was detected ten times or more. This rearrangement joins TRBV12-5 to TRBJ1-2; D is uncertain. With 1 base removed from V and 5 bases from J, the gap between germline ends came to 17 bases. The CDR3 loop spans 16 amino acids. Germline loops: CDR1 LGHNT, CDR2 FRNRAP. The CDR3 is CASGLAGYDSRYGYTF. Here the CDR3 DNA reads TGTGCTAGTGGTTTGGCTGGATACGACTCTCGGTATGGCTACACCTTC.

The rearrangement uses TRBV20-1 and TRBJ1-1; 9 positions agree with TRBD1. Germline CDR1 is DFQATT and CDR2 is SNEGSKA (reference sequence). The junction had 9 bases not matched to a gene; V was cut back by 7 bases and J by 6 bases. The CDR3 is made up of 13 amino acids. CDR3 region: CSVPDRGSAEAFF. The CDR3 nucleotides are TGCAGTGTTCCGGACAGGGGAAGTGCTGAAGCTTTCTTT.

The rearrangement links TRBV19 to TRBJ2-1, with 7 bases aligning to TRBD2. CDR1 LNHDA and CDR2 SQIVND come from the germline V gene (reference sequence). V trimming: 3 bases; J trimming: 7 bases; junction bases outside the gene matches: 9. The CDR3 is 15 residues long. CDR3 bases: TGTGCCAGTAGTATGACTAGCATCGAGGTGAATGAGCAGTTCTTC. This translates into CASSMTSIEVNEQFF.

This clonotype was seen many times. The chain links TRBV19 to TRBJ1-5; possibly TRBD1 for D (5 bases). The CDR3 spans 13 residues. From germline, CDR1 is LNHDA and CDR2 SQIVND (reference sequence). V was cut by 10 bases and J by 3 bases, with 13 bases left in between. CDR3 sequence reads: CATSVGANQPQHF. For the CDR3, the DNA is TGTGCCACCTCAGTCGGGGCCAATCAGCCCCAGCATTTT.

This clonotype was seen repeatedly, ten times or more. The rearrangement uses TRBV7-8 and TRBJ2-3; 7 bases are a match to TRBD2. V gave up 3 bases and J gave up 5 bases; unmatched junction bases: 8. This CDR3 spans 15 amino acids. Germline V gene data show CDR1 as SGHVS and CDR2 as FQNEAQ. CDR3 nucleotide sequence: TGTGCCAGCAGCTTGAATGCGGGAGCAGGAGATACGCAGTATTTT. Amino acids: CASSLNAGAGDTQYF.

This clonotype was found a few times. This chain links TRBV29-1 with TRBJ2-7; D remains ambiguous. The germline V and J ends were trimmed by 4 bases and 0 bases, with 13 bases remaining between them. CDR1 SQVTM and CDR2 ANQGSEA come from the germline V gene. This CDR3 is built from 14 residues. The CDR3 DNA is TGCAGCGTTGGATGGGTAGATTCCTCCTACGAGCAGTACTTC. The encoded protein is CSVGWVDSSYEQYF.

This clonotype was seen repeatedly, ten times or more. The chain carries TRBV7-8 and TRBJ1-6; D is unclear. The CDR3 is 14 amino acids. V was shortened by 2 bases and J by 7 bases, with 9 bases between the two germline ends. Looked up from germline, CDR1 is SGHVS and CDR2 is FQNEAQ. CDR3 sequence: CASSLTQVNSPLHF. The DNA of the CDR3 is TGTGCCAGCAGCTTAACTCAGGTCAATTCACCCCTCCACTTT.

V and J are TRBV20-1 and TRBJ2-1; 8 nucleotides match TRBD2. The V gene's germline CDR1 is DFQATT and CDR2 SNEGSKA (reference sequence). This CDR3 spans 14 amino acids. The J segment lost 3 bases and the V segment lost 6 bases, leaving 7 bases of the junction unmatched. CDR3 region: CSASRAGVYNEQFF. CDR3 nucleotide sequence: TGCAGTGCCAGTAGAGCGGGGGTCTACAATGAGCAGTTCTTC.

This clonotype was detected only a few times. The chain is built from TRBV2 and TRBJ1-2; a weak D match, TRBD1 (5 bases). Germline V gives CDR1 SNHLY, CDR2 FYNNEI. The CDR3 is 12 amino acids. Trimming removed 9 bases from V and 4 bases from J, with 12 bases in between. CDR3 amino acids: CASTVGGYGYTF. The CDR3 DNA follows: TGTGCCAGTACCGTCGGGGGCTATGGCTACACCTTC.

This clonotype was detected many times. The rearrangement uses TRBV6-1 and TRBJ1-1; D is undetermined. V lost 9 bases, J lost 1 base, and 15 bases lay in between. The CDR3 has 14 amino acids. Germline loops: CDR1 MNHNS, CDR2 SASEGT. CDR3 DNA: TGTGCCAGTTTATTCGGAATGGGGAACACTGAAGCTTTCTTT. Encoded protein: CASLFGMGNTEAFF.

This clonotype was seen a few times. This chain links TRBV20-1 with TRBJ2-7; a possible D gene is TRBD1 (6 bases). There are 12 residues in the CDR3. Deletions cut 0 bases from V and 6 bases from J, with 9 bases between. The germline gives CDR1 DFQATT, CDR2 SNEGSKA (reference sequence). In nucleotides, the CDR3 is TGCAGTGCTAGAGATAACAGGGTCGAGCAGTACTTC. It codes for CSARDNRVEQYF.

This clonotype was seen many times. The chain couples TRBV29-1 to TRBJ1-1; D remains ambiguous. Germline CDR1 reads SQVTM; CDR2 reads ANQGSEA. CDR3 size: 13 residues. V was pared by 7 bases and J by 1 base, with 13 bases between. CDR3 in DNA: TGCAGCGCAGACGCGGACCCGAACACTGAAGCTTTCTTT. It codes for CSADADPNTEAFF.

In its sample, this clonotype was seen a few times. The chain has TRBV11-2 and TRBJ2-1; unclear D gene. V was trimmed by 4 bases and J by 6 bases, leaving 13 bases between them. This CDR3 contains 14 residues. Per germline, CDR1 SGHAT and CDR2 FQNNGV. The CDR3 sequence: CASSSRSTPNEQFF. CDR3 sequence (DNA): TGTGCCAGCAGCTCCAGGTCTACCCCCAATGAGCAGTTCTTC.

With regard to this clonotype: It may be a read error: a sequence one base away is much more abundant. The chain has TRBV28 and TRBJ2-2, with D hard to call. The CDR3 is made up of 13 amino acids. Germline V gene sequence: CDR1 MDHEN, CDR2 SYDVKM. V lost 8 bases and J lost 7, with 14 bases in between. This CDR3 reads CASRQEWSGELFF. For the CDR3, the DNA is TGTGCCAGCCGGCAAGAATGGAGCGGGGAGCTGTTTTTT.

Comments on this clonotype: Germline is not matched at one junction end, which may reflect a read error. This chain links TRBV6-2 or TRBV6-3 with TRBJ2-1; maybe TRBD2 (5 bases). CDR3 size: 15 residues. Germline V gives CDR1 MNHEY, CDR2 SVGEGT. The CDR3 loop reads CANSREKGDYNEQFF. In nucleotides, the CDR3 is TGTGCCAACAGTAGGGAGAAGGGAGACTACAATGAGCAGTTCTTC.

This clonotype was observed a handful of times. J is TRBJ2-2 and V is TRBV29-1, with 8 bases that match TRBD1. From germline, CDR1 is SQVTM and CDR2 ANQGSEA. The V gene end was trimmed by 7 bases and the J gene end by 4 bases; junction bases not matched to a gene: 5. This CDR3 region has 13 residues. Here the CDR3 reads CSARDRSTGELFF. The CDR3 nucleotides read TGCAGCGCACGGGACAGGTCCACCGGGGAGCTGTTTTTT.

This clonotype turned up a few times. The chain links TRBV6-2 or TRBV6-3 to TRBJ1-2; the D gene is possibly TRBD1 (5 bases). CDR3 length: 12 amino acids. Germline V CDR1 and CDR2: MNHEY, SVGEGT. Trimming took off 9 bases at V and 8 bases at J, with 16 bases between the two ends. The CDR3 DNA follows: TGTGCCAGGCCCCGAGGGGCGGGCGGCTACACCTTC. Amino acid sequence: CARPRGAGGYTF.

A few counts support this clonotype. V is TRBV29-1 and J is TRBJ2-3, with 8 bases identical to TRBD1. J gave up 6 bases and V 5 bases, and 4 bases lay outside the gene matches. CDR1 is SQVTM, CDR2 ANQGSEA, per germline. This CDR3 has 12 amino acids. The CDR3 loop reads CSVRTGTDTQYF. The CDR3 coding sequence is TGCAGCGTTCGGACAGGGACGGATACGCAGTATTTT.

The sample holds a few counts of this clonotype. The CDR3 region has the DNA TGTGCCACCAGCCAAGACAGGCCAGCTAACTATGGCTACACCTTC. Translation gives CATSQDRPANYGYTF. This chain connects TRBV15 to TRBJ1-2; possibly TRBD1 for D (6 bases). V lost 5 bases, J lost 0 bases, and 13 bases lay in between. Germline CDR1 is LNHNV and CDR2 is YYDKDF (reference sequence). The CDR3 loop spans 15 amino acids.